What follows describes a single T cell receptor beta chain. The antigen remains unidentified. With a much larger clone just one base away, this may be a read error. The record originates from a study of metastatic and nonmetastatic thyroid tumors. Study-level background: Across peripheral blood and tumor or nodule tissue samples taken from malignant and benign thyroid patients, the repertoires were compared with one another.

Authors' analysis steps: A distant-metastasis classifier for papillary thyroid cancer was built using CDR3 differences across clinicopathological groups. TCRdb re-called clones via MiXCR from the PCR reads. These V and J calls are TCRdb output, not the study's own analysis. The sample holds 15,000 to 20,000 clones; more than 20% are singletons and the top ten take under 11%. Overall study results and limits: In both blood and tumor samples, TCR beta diversity was reported significantly higher for malignant than benign nodules.

The germline CDR1 and CDR2 sequences are MNHNS and SASEGT. With 6 bases removed from V and 1 base from J, the gap between germline ends came to 9 bases. The CDR3 runs to 13 residues. Each patient went into thyroid surgery without having received any treatment. The chain links TRBV6-1 to TRBJ1-2, with no clear D. This TCR derives from a female donor with papillary thyroid cancer or a benign thyroid nodule (not recorded which). Some clones in this sample may be carry-over from other donors' samples. What was sequenced was adjacent normal tissue. This CDR3 reads CASRQVFNYGYTF. CDR3 coding DNA: TGTGCCAGCAGGCAGGTTTTTAACTATGGCTACACCTTC.